This TCR beta chain was captured in a study of blood T cell repertoires in COVID-19. As for the study in general: Sites in the United States, Italy and Spain provided acute and convalescent COVID-19 samples. PBMCs, B-cell-depleted T cells, or T cells provided the cDNA or gDNA that made up the material.

Authors' data handling: Counts of nucleated cells, estimated from reference gene primer amplification, were obtained. Sequencing was performed with immunoSEQ multiplex PCR; in TCRdb, only in-frame clones are kept and a portion is missing. For V, J and clone size, that table is used; D and trimming come from the DNA. The top ten clones hold about 2.5% of a sample with around 400,000 clones, around 87% of them seen once. Patients in Seattle were enrolled during active infection, then followed longitudinally. The sample comprised peripheral blood. This clonotype was obtained from an older woman with COVID-19, enrolled during active disease.

This chain's CDR3 is CASSLWGSPSGTDTQYF. CDR3 nucleotides: TGTGCCAGCAGCCTCTGGGGCTCACCTTCGGGCACAGATACGCAGTATTTT. V gene TRBV11-2 combines with J gene TRBJ2-3, with D perhaps TRBD1 (5 bases). The ends were cut back, 5 bases at V and 1 base at J, with 19 bases in the middle. The germline CDR1 and CDR2 sequences are SGHAT and FQNNGV. CDR3 size: 17 residues.